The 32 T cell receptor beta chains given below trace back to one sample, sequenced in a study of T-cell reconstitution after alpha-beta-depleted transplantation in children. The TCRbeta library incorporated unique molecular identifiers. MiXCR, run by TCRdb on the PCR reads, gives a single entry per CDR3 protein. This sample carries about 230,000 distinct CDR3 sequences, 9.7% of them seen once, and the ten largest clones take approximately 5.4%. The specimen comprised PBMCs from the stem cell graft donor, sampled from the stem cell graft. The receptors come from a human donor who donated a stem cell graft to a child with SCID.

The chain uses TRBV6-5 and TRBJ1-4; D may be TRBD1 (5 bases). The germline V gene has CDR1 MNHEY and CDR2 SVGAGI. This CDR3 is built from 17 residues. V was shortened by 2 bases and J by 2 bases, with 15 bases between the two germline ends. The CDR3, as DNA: TGTGCCAGCAGTTACGGGGGACCAAAGTCCACTAATGAAAAACTGTTTTTT. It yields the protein CASSYGGPKSTNEKLFF.

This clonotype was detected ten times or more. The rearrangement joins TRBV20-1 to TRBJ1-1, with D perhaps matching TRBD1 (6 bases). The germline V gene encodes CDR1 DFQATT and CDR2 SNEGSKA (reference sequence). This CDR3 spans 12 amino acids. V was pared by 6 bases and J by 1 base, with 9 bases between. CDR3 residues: CSAEGQNTEAFF. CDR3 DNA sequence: TGCAGTGCGGAGGGACAGAACACTGAAGCTTTCTTT.

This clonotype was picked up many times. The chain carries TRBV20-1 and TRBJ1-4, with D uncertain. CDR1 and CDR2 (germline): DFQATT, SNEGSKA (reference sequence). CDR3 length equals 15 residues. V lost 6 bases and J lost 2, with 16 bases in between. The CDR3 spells CSATTRTGTNEKLFF. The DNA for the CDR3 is TGCAGTGCCACAACCCGGACGGGTACTAATGAAAAACTGTTTTTT.

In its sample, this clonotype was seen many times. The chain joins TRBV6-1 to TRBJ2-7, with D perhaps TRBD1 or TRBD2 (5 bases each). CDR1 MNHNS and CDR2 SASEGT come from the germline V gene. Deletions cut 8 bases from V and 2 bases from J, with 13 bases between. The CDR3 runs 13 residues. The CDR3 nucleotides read TGTGCCAGCTACGGGGACCGTCCCTACGAGCAGTACTTC. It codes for CASYGDRPYEQYF.

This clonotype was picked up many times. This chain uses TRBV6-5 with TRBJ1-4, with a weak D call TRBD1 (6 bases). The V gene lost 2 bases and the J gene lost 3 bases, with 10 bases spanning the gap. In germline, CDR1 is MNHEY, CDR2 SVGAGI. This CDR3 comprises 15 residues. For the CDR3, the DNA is TGTGCCAGCAGTTACAGGCGGGGGCCTAATGAAAAACTGTTTTTT. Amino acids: CASSYRRGPNEKLFF.

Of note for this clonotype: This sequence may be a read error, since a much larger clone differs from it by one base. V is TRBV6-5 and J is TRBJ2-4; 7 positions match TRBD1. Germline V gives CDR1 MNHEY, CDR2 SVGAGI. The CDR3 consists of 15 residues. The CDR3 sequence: CASSHAGGTGNIQSF. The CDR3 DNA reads TGTGCCAGCAGTCACGCAGGGGGAACGGGGAACATTCAGTCCTTC.

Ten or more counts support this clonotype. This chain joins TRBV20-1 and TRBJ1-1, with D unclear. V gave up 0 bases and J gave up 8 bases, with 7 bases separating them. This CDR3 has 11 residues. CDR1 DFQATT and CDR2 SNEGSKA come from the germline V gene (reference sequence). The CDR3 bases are TGCAGTGCTAGAGACCCCCCCGAAGCTTTCTTT. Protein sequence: CSARDPPEAFF.

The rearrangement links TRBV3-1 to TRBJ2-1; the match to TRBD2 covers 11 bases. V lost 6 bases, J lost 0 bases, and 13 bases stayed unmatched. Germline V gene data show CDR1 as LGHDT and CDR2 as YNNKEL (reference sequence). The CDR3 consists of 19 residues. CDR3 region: CASSLVTSGGPNSYNEQFF. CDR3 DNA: TGTGCCAGCAGTTTAGTTACTAGCGGGGGACCGAACTCCTACAATGAGCAGTTCTTC.

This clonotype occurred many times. The CDR3 loop is CASSQDSRTQFF. The CDR3 DNA reads TGCGCCAGCAGCCAAGATTCGAGGACTCAGTTCTTC. This chain connects TRBV4-3 to TRBJ2-1; D may be TRBD2 (5 bases). The V end lost 0 bases, the J end lost 13 bases, and 10 bases lay between the germline ends. Germline CDR1 reads LGHNA; CDR2 reads YSLEER. The CDR3 loop spans 12 amino acids.

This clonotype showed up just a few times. CDR3 sequence reads: CASSQDGPDTEAFF. The CDR3 nucleotides are TGCGCCAGCAGCCAAGACGGTCCCGACACTGAAGCTTTCTTT. V and J are TRBV4-1 and TRBJ1-1; D is undetermined. The CDR3 has 14 amino acids. Germline V gene data show CDR1 as MGHRA and CDR2 as YSYEKL. The V gene lost 0 bases and the J gene lost 3 bases, with 8 bases spanning the gap.

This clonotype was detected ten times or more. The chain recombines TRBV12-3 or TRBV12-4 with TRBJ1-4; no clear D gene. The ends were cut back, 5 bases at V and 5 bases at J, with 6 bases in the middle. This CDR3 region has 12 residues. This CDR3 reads CASSRRNEKLFF. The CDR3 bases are TGTGCCAGCAGTCGAAGAAATGAAAAACTGTTTTTT.

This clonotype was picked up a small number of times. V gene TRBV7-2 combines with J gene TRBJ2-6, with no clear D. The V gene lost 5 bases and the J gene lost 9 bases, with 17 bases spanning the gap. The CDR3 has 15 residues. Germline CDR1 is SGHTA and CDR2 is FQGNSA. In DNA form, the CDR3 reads TGTGCCAGCAGCGGCAGCCTACCCGGGCGCAACGTCCTGACTTTC. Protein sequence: CASSGSLPGRNVLTF.

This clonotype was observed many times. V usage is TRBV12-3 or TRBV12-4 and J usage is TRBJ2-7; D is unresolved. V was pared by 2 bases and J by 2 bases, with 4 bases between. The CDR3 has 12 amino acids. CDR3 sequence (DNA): TGTGCCAGCAGTTTATACCCCTACGAGCAGTACTTC. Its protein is CASSLYPYEQYF.

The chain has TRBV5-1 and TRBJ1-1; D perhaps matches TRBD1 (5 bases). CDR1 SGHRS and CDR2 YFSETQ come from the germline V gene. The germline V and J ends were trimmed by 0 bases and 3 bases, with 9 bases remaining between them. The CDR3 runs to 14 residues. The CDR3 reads CASSLVGGDTEAFF. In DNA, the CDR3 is TGCGCCAGCAGCTTGGTTGGAGGGGACACTGAAGCTTTCTTT.

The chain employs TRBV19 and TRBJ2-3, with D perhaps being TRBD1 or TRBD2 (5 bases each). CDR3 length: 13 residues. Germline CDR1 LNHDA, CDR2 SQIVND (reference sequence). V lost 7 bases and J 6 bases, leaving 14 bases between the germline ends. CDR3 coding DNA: TGTGCCAGTACCCATGTAGAGGGGGATACGCAGTATTTT. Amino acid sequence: CASTHVEGDTQYF.

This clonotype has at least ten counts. The CDR3 DNA is TGCAGCGTTGGCGACAGGGGGAACTATGGCTACACCTTC. It is translated as CSVGDRGNYGYTF. The rearrangement joins TRBV29-1 to TRBJ1-2; 9 bases match TRBD1. V lost 4 bases, J lost 2 bases, and 2 bases stayed unmatched. CDR1 is SQVTM and CDR2 is ANQGSEA in the germline V gene. This CDR3 comprises 13 residues.

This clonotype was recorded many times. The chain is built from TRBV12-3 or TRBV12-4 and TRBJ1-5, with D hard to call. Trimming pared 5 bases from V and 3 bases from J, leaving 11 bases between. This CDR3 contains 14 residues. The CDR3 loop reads CASSREHDNQPQHF. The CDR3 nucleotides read TGTGCCAGCAGTCGGGAACACGACAATCAGCCCCAGCATTTT.

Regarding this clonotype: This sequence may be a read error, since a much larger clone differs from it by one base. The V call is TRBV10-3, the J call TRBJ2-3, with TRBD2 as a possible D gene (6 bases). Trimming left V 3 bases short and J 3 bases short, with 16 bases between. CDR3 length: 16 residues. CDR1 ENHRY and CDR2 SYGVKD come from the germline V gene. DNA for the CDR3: TGTGCCATCAGTGACTCGAAAAGCCGGGGGACAGATACGCAGTATTTT. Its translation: CAISDSKSRGTDTQYF.

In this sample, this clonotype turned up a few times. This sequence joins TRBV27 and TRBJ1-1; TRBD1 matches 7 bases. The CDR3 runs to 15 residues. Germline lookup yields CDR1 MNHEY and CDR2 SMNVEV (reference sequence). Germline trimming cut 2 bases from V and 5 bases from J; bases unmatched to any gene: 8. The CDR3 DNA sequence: TGTGCCAGCAGTTTACTTCCAGGGGGGAGTACTGAAGCTTTCTTT. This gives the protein CASSLLPGGSTEAFF.

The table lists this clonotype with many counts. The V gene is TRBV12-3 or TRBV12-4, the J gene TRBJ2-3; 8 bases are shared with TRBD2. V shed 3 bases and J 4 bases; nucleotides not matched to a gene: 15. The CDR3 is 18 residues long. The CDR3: CASSLVAGGLRVPDTQYF. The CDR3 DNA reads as TGTGCCAGCAGTTTGGTGGCGGGGGGACTCCGGGTCCCAGATACGCAGTATTTT.

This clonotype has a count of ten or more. The CDR3: CSASYRRYEQYF. CDR3 nucleotides: TGCAGTGCTAGTTATAGACGCTACGAGCAGTACTTC. V is TRBV20-1 and J is TRBJ2-7, with unresolved D. The CDR3 loop spans 12 amino acids. Trimming took 3 bases from V and 3 from J, leaving 9 bases between them. Germline V gives CDR1 DFQATT, CDR2 SNEGSKA (reference sequence).

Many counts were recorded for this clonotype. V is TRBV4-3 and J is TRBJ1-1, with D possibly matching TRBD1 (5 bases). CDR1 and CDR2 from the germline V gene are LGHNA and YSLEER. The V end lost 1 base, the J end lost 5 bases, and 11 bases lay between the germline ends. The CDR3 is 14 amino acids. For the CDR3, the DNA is TGCGCCAGCAGCCAAGTCGGGGGAAGGACTGAAGCTTTCTTT. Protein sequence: CASSQVGGRTEAFF.

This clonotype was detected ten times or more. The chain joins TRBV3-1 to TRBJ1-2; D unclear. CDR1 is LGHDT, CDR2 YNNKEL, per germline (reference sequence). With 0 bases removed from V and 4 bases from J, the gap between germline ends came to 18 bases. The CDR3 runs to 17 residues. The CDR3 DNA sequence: TGTGCCAGCAGCCAAGAGGTAATAGGAGGACGGCTCTATGGCTACACCTTC. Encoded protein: CASSQEVIGGRLYGYTF.

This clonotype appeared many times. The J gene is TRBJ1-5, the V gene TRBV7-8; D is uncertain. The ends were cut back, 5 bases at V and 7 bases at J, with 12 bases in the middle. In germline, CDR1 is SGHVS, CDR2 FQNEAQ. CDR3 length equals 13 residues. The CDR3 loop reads CASSPQVGQPQHF. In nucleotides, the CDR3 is TGTGCCAGCAGCCCCCAGGTCGGGCAGCCCCAGCATTTT.

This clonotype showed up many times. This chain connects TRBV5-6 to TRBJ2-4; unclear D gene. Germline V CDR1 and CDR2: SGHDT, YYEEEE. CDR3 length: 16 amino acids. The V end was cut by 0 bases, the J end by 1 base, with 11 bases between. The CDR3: CASSLDRSLAKNIQYF. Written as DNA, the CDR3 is TGTGCCAGCAGCTTGGACCGGTCCCTTGCCAAAAACATTCAGTACTTC.

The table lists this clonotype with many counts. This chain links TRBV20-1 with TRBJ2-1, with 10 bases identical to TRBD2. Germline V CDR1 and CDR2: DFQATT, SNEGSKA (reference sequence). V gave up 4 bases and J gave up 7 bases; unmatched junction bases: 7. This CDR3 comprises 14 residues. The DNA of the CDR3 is TGCAGTGCTAATACAGCGGGGGGGGAAAATGAGCAGTTCTTC. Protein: CSANTAGGENEQFF.

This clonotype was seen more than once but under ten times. This CDR3 is CSVSVLEAFF. As DNA, the CDR3 is TGCAGCGTTTCTGTGCTTGAAGCTTTCTTT. The J gene is TRBJ1-1, the V gene TRBV29-1; no reliable D call. The CDR3 is 10 amino acids. Trimming shortened V by 5 bases and J by 7 bases, and 8 bases separated the two germline ends. Germline CDR1 and CDR2: SQVTM and ANQGSEA.

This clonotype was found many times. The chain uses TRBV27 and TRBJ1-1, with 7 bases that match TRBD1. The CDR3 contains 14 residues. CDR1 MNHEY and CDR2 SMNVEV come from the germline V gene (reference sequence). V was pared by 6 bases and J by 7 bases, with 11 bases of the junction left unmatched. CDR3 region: CASRTPGQTVEAFF. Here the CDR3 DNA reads TGTGCCAGCAGAACCCCGGGACAGACGGTTGAAGCTTTCTTT.

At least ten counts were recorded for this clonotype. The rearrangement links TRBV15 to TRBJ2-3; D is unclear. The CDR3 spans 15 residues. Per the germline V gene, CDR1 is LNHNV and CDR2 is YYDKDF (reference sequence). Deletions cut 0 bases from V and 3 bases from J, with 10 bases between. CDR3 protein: CATSRDAGYTDTQYF. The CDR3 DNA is TGTGCCACCAGCAGAGATGCAGGCTATACAGATACGCAGTATTTT.

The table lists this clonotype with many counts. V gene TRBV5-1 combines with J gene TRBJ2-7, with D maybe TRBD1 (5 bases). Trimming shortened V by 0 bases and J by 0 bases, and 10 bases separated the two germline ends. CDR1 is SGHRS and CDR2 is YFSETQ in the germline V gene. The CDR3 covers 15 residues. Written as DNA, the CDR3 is TGCGCCAGCAGCTTGGCCGCAGGGTTCTCCTACGAGCAGTACTTC. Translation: CASSLAAGFSYEQYF.

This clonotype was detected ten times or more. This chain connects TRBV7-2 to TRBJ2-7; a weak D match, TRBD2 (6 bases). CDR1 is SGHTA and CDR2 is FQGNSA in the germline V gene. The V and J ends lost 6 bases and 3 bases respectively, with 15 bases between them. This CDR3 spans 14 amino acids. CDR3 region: CASSRRGPGYEQYF. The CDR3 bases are TGTGCCAGCAGTCGGAGGGGCCCAGGCTACGAGCAGTACTTC.

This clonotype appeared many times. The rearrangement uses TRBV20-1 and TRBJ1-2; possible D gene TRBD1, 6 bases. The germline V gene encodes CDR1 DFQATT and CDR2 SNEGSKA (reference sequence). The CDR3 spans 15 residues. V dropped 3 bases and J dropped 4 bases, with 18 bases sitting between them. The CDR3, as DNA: TGCAGTGCTAGTCCCCCAAGGGGGTTGGGCTATGGCTACACCTTC. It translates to CSASPPRGLGYGYTF.